This passage covers 26 T cell receptor beta chains from one sample sequenced in a study of regulatory T cells in long-lasting Graves disease. The time point: newly diagnosed GD, antithyroid drugs for less than 3 months. PBMCs provided the RNA from which the TCR library was made. Assembly of TCR beta libraries relied on iRepertoire HTBI primers together with Arm-PCR of CDR3 regions. TCRdb itself ran the multiplex PCR reads through MiXCR, one entry per CDR3 protein. The table records hundreds of thousands of distinct CDR3 sequences, 16% of them present only once. These same data were also listed under a study on T cells in Graves' hyperthyroidism and ophthalmopathy.

The specimen comprised peripheral blood mononuclear cells (PBMCs), sampled at new diagnosis, from a patient treated with antithyroid drugs. The receptor source for this set is a woman aged 25 to 39 with Graves disease.

CDR3 DNA: TGTGCCAGCAGCTTAAAGAAAGCGGGACCGTCCTACGAGCAGTACTTC. The encoded protein is CASSLKKAGPSYEQYF. This sequence joins TRBV11-3 and TRBJ2-7, with 7 bases matching TRBD2. The CDR3 is made up of 16 amino acids. Germline V gene lookup returns CDR1 SGHNT and CDR2 YENEEA. V was clipped by 2 bases and J by 1 base; unmatched bases: 8.

In its sample, this clonotype was seen a few times. The rearrangement links TRBV7-3 to TRBJ2-5; 7 nucleotides line up with TRBD2. Losses at the gene ends were 3 bases for V and 2 bases for J; bases not matched to a gene: 3. The germline gives CDR1 SGHTA, CDR2 FQGTGA. There are 14 residues in the CDR3. The CDR3 region has the DNA TGTGCCAGCAGCTTGTCAGCGGGACAAGAGACCCAGTACTTC. This translates into CASSLSAGQETQYF.

The sample holds many counts of this clonotype. The genes are TRBV2 and TRBJ1-6; possible D gene TRBD1, 5 bases. CDR1 is SNHLY and CDR2 is FYNNEI in the germline V gene. The CDR3 covers 14 residues. V dropped 6 bases and J dropped 7 bases, with 13 bases sitting between them. CDR3 sequence (DNA): TGTGCCAGCAGGCGAAGCGAGGGGAATTCACCCCTCCACTTT. It codes for CASRRSEGNSPLHF.

This clonotype was seen a few times. Because it lacks the conserved phenylalanine or tryptophan at the end, this CDR3 is likely a read error. V is TRBV28 and J is TRBJ2-3; 7 bases line up with TRBD1. Germline loops: CDR1 MDHEN, CDR2 SYDVKM. J was trimmed by 2 bases and V by 4 bases; bases with no gene match: 9. The CDR3 contains 16 residues. The CDR3 region has the DNA TGTGCCAGCAGTTCCGTACAGGGGCGACCCACAGATACGCAGTATCTT. This sequence encodes CASSSVQGRPTDTQYL.

This clonotype was counted a few times. The chain links TRBV10-3 to TRBJ1-1; the D is unclear. V lost 8 bases and J lost 1, with 8 bases in between. CDR1 ENHRY and CDR2 SYGVKD come from the germline V gene. The CDR3 has 12 amino acids. CDR3 residues: CAIATENTEAFF. The CDR3 nucleotides are TGTGCCATCGCAACAGAGAACACTGAAGCTTTCTTT.

This clonotype turned up a few times. This chain links TRBV30 with TRBJ1-1; possibly TRBD1 for D (5 bases). CDR1 GTSNPN and CDR2 SVGIG come from the germline V gene (reference sequence). This CDR3 has 14 amino acids. V lost 7 bases and J lost 5, with 20 bases in between. This CDR3 is CASVPDRGGTEAFF. Written as DNA, the CDR3 is TGTGCCTCCGTCCCAGACCGCGGGGGTACTGAAGCTTTCTTT. The entire variable domain, with the rest obtained from reference TRBV30 and TRBJ1-1, is as follows: SQTIHQWPATLVQPVGSPLSLECTVEGTSNPNLYWYRQAAGRGLQLLFYSVGIGQISSEVPQNLSASRPQDRQFILSSKKLLLSDSGFYLCASVPDRGGTEAFFGQGTRLTVV.

The sample holds many counts of this clonotype. The chain has TRBV20-1 and TRBJ2-3, with 10 bases lining up with TRBD2. Germline values: CDR1 DFQATT, CDR2 SNEGSKA (reference sequence). V trimming: 5 bases; J trimming: 2 bases; junction bases outside the gene matches: 4. The CDR3 is made up of 14 amino acids. The CDR3 DNA follows: TGCAGTGCTCAAACTAGCGGGGTCACAGATACGCAGTATTTT. This sequence encodes CSAQTSGVTDTQYF.

V and J are TRBV18 and TRBJ1-1; no clear D. The CDR3 is 13 amino acids. Trimming shortened V by 2 bases and J by 4 bases, and 8 bases separated the two germline ends. Per germline, CDR1 KGHSH and CDR2 LQKENI. The CDR3 nucleotides are TGTGCCAGCTCACCAAGCCGCAGCACTGAAGCTTTCTTT. As protein: CASSPSRSTEAFF.

At least ten counts were recorded for this clonotype. V is TRBV2 and J is TRBJ1-5; possibly TRBD1 for D (5 bases). V was shortened by 11 bases and J by 7 bases, with 15 bases between the two germline ends. CDR3 size: 12 residues. Per germline, CDR1 SNHLY and CDR2 FYNNEI. The CDR3 coding sequence is TGTGCCGGGGGGATGTCGGGACAGCCCCAGCATTTT. Protein: CAGGMSGQPQHF.

This clonotype appeared a few times. The rearrangement joins TRBV6-1 to TRBJ1-6; D not certain. With 2 bases removed from V and 0 bases from J, the gap between germline ends came to 14 bases. The CDR3 consists of 18 residues. Germline V CDR1 and CDR2: MNHNS, SASEGT. For the CDR3, the DNA is TGTGCCAGCAGTGAAATTGACACTGGAAGCTCCTATAATTCACCCCTCCACTTT. It translates to CASSEIDTGSSYNSPLHF.

A remark on this clonotype: A much larger clone lies a single base off, so this may be a read error. The CDR3 DNA sequence: TGTGCCTCGCAGGACGGCTTAGGCACTGAAGCTTTCTTT. It translates to CASQDGLGTEAFF. This chain connects TRBV30 to TRBJ1-1, with D hard to call. V gave up 7 bases and J gave up 4 bases, with 16 bases separating them. CDR3 size: 13 residues. The V gene's germline CDR1 is GTSNPN and CDR2 SVGIG (reference sequence).

This clonotype was detected many times. In DNA form, the CDR3 reads TGTGCCAGCAGCGTCGGGGGGTGGGAGCTGTTTTTT. It yields the protein CASSVGGWELFF. The chain is built from TRBV6-1 and TRBJ2-2; TRBD2 aligns across 7 bases. CDR3 length: 12 residues. Germline trimming cut 6 bases from V and 9 bases from J; bases unmatched to any gene: 4. Looked up from germline, CDR1 is MNHNS and CDR2 is SASEGT.

In this sample, this clonotype turned up many times. The J gene is TRBJ2-3, the V gene TRBV28; 7 positions agree with TRBD2. J was trimmed by 2 bases and V by 7 bases; bases with no gene match: 9. Germline V gene data show CDR1 as MDHEN and CDR2 as SYDVKM. The CDR3 sequence is 15 residues long. The DNA for the CDR3 is TGTGCCAGCACCTCGGGGGGTATCAACACAGATACGCAGTATTTT. Its translation is CASTSGGINTDTQYF.

At least ten counts were recorded for this clonotype. V is TRBV2 and J is TRBJ2-7; 11 bases agree with TRBD2. Germline CDR1 SNHLY, CDR2 FYNNEI. This CDR3 is 16 amino acids long. V was clipped by 6 bases and J by 1 base; unmatched bases: 8. In DNA form, the CDR3 reads TGTGCCAGCAGGGTTATTACTAGCGGGGGATCCTACGAGCAGTACTTC. It translates to CASRVITSGGSYEQYF. The complete variable domain, with remaining parts taken from reference TRBV2 and TRBJ2-7, reads EPEVTQTPSHQVTQMGQEVILRCVPISNHLYFYWYRQILGQKVEFLVSFYNNEISEKSEIFDDQFSVERPDGSNFTLKIRSTKLEDSAMYFCASRVITSGGSYEQYFGPGTRLTVT.

This clonotype was counted many times. The chain recombines TRBV20-1 with TRBJ1-1; TRBD1 agrees at 8 bases. Trimming cost V 3 bases and J 5 bases; bases outside gene matches: 14. This CDR3 region has 16 residues. Germline loops: CDR1 DFQATT, CDR2 SNEGSKA (reference sequence). The CDR3 coding sequence is TGCAGTGCTAGCCAGCCGGGACAGGTTGTTCGGACTGAAGCTTTCTTT. It specifies CSASQPGQVVRTEAFF.

The V call is TRBV10-3, the J call TRBJ2-3, with TRBD1 matching over 12 bases. Per germline, CDR1 ENHRY and CDR2 SYGVKD. The V and J ends lost 10 bases and 4 bases, in that order; junction bases with no gene match: 6. The CDR3 has 14 residues. In DNA, the CDR3 is TGTGCCACGACCGGGACAGGGGGCCCAGATACGCAGTATTTT. Protein: CATTGTGGPDTQYF.

This clonotype came up a few times. The chain recombines TRBV18 with TRBJ2-1; no reliable D call. Germline CDR1 KGHSH, CDR2 LQKENI. This CDR3 is 13 amino acids long. V lost 2 bases, J lost 3 bases, and 5 bases lay in between. The CDR3 region has the DNA TGTGCCAGCTCACCAGACATCTACAATGAGCAGTTCTTC. Protein sequence: CASSPDIYNEQFF.

V and J are TRBV7-9 and TRBJ2-1; D might be TRBD1 or TRBD2, each matching 5 bases. The V gene's germline CDR1 is SEHNR and CDR2 FQNEAQ (reference sequence). V was clipped by 5 bases and J by 0 bases, with 14 bases between them. The CDR3 has 16 amino acids. CDR3 loop: CASSLGRGNSYNEQFF. DNA of the CDR3: TGTGCCAGCAGCCTTGGACGGGGCAACTCCTACAATGAGCAGTTCTTC.

This clonotype came up many times. This chain's CDR3 is CASSFATTYEQYF. DNA of the CDR3: TGTGCCAGCAGCTTCGCCACCACCTACGAGCAGTACTTC. The chain carries TRBV7-2 and TRBJ2-7, with unresolved D. The ends were cut back, 3 bases at V and 2 bases at J, with 8 bases in the middle. CDR3 length: 13 residues. The germline V gene encodes CDR1 SGHTA and CDR2 FQGNSA.

This clonotype was detected many times. The chain couples TRBV2 to TRBJ1-1; D possibly corresponds to TRBD1 (5 bases). CDR1 is SNHLY, CDR2 FYNNEI, per germline. The CDR3 length is 10 residues. V lost 8 bases to trimming and J lost 7 bases, with 8 bases between them. CDR3: CASEGFEAFF. In DNA, the CDR3 is TGTGCCAGCGAGGGGTTTGAAGCTTTCTTT.

This clonotype was observed many times. The chain has TRBV27 and TRBJ2-7; 7 bases agree with TRBD2. The CDR3 is 15 residues long. V shed 3 bases and J 3 bases; nucleotides not matched to a gene: 8. CDR1 is MNHEY, CDR2 SMNVEV, per germline (reference sequence). The CDR3 protein is CASSFTAGRGYEQYF. For the CDR3, the DNA is TGTGCCAGCAGTTTCACAGCGGGACGAGGCTACGAGCAGTACTTC.

J is TRBJ2-3 and V is TRBV5-1, with TRBD2 matching over 15 bases. V was pared by 4 bases and J by 5 bases, with 2 bases of the junction left unmatched. Germline V gene sequence: CDR1 SGHRS, CDR2 YFSETQ. The CDR3 consists of 15 residues. The CDR3 is CASSAGLAGGDTQYF. The CDR3, as DNA: TGCGCCAGCAGCGCGGGACTAGCGGGAGGAGATACGCAGTATTTT. Full variable domain (outside the CDR3, taken from reference TRBV5-1 and TRBJ2-3): KAGVTQTPRYLIKTRGQQVTLSCSPISGHRSVSWYQQTPGQGLQFLFEYFSETQRNKGNFPGRFSGRQFSNSRSEMNVSTLELGDSALYLCASSAGLAGGDTQYFGPGTRLTVL.

This clonotype was detected many times. The gene calls are TRBV7-9 and TRBJ2-7; 11 positions agree with TRBD1. In germline, CDR1 is SEHNR, CDR2 FQNEAQ (reference sequence). Losses at the gene ends were 4 bases for V and 4 bases for J; bases not matched to a gene: 6. CDR3 length: 15 residues. DNA for the CDR3: TGTGCCAGCAGCTCCGGGACAGGGGGACCTTACGAGCAGTACTTC. Translated, it gives CASSSGTGGPYEQYF.

In its sample, this clonotype was seen many times. The CDR3 nucleotides read TGCAGCGTTGGCGACGACGTTTTCACGGCGGGCTATGGCTACACCTTC. This sequence encodes CSVGDDVFTAGYGYTF. The V gene is TRBV29-1, the J gene TRBJ1-2; D remains unclear. This CDR3 is 16 amino acids long. Trimming removed 4 bases from V and 4 bases from J, with 22 bases in between. Germline-derived CDR1 and CDR2 are SQVTM and ANQGSEA.

This clonotype appeared many times. The chain carries TRBV7-6 and TRBJ2-5; 13 bases agree with TRBD2. This CDR3 is built from 17 residues. The germline gives CDR1 SGHVS, CDR2 FNYEAQ. V shed 6 bases, J shed 3 bases, and the junction held 10 bases outside the gene matches. CDR3 amino acids: CASSFVPGLAGKETQYF. The CDR3 nucleotides are TGTGCCAGCAGTTTCGTACCGGGACTAGCGGGAAAAGAGACCCAGTACTTC.

This clonotype was observed at least ten times. This rearrangement joins TRBV28 to TRBJ1-2; TRBD1 aligns across 9 bases. Germline CDR1 MDHEN, CDR2 SYDVKM. Germline trimming cut 4 bases from V and 5 bases from J; bases unmatched to any gene: 5. CDR3 length: 14 amino acids. In DNA form, the CDR3 reads TGTGCCAGCAGTTACAGGGGGCGCTGGTATGGCTACACCTTC. This codes for CASSYRGRWYGYTF.